The 31 T cell receptor beta chains below all came from one sample that was sequenced in a study of tumor-infiltrating lymphocytes in localized non-small cell lung cancer (dated by TCRdb to the early 2020s). The library was produced with the immunoSEQ multiplex PCR assay. In its TCRdb copy, this immuneACCESS table keeps in-frame sequences only and misses some clones. Where compared with another copy, unresolved V genes explain less than half of these, and the others have no known cause. The sample profile shows some 15,000 clones; roughly 82% of them were found once. The top ten hold over 15% of the sample. Sequencing was performed on lung tumor tissue. These receptors were taken from a human donor with non-small cell lung cancer.

The V call is TRBV27, the J call TRBJ2-5; no clear D. The CDR3 spans 14 residues. With 0 bases removed from V and 7 bases from J, the gap between germline ends came to 12 bases. Germline CDR1 is MNHEY and CDR2 is SMNVEV (reference sequence). The CDR3 bases are TGTGCCAGCAGTTTATCTTCCCGGCTGGGGACCCAGTACTTC. Residues: CASSLSSRLGTQYF.

The rearrangement links TRBV18 to TRBJ2-7; D may be TRBD2 (6 bases). CDR3 size: 16 residues. Germline V gives CDR1 KGHSH, CDR2 LQKENI. Trimming cost V 6 bases and J 3 bases, with 21 bases left between them. Written as DNA, the CDR3 is TGTGCCAGCTCCGGGAGAGGGAAGGAGAAGCTCTACGAGCAGTACTTC. Translation gives CASSGRGKEKLYEQYF.

This clone occurred once. The chain links TRBV2 to TRBJ2-1, with 8 bases lining up with TRBD2. The CDR3 runs to 15 residues. With 5 bases clipped from V and 7 bases from J, the junction kept 10 bases outside the gene matches. CDR1 and CDR2 from the germline V gene are SNHLY and FYNNEI. The CDR3 loop is CASSYTGGALNEQFF. CDR3 coding DNA: TGTGCCAGCAGTTATACGGGGGGGGCCCTAAATGAGCAGTTCTTC.

This clone was seen only a few times. The V call is TRBV2, the J call TRBJ2-3; 12 nucleotides agree with TRBD1. CDR1 is SNHLY and CDR2 is FYNNEI in the germline V gene. The CDR3 is made up of 17 amino acids. J was trimmed by 3 bases and V by 4 bases; bases with no gene match: 8. CDR3 amino acids: CASSGGQGARVTDTQYF. CDR3 nucleotide sequence: TGTGCCAGCAGTGGGGGACAGGGGGCGCGGGTAACAGATACGCAGTATTTT.

The V and J genes are TRBV19 and TRBJ1-1, with TRBD1 as a possible D gene (5 bases). CDR3 length equals 13 residues. The V gene's germline CDR1 is LNHDA and CDR2 SQIVND (reference sequence). The V end was cut by 3 bases, the J end by 9 bases, with 14 bases between. In DNA form, the CDR3 reads TGTGCCAGTAGTATCGGCAGGGCCAGCCAAGCTTTCTTT. It translates to CASSIGRASQAFF.

The chain links TRBV7-3 to TRBJ2-3, with D possibly TRBD2 on 7 matching bases. V was cut by 5 bases and J by 5 bases, with 14 bases left in between. From germline, CDR1 is SGHTA and CDR2 FQGTGA. This CDR3 has 14 residues. The CDR3 protein is CASSVGGPGDTQYF. The CDR3 DNA reads TGTGCCAGCAGCGTCGGGGGGCCCGGAGATACGCAGTATTTT.

This chain links TRBV6-6 with TRBJ2-7; D is unclear. This CDR3 is 11 amino acids long. CDR1 and CDR2 from the germline V gene are MNHNY and SVGAGI (reference sequence). Trimming removed 6 bases at V and 5 bases at J, with 8 bases between. The CDR3 DNA sequence: TGTGCCAGCAGGTTATTAAACGAGCAGTACTTC. Translated, it gives CASRLLNEQYF.

J is TRBJ1-1 and V is TRBV7-2, with TRBD1 matching over 7 bases. There are 14 residues in the CDR3. Trimming at V came to 5 bases and at J to 4 bases, leaving 7 bases not matched to a gene. Per germline, CDR1 SGHTA and CDR2 FQGNSA. This CDR3 is CASSAQGGGTEAFF. The CDR3 bases are TGTGCCAGCAGCGCCCAGGGGGGAGGCACTGAAGCTTTCTTT.

The chain joins TRBV28 to TRBJ2-6; the match to TRBD1 covers 10 bases. The CDR3 consists of 16 residues. Germline V CDR1 and CDR2: MDHEN, SYDVKM. V shed 10 bases and J 4 bases; nucleotides not matched to a gene: 10. The chain's CDR3 is CATDDRGRGGANVLTF. The DNA of the CDR3 is TGTGCCACCGACGACAGGGGGCGCGGGGGGGCCAACGTCCTGACTTTC.

This clone occurred a few times. CDR3 DNA sequence: TGTGCCAGCAGCTTAGGCCCCACGAATACTGAAGCTTTCTTT. Translating it yields CASSLGPTNTEAFF. The chain is built from TRBV7-8 and TRBJ1-1; D unclear. The V gene's germline CDR1 is SGHVS and CDR2 FQNEAQ. The CDR3 spans 14 residues. Trimming pared 1 base from V and 5 bases from J, leaving 11 bases between.

This clone was detected only a few times. J is TRBJ1-5 and V is TRBV19, with a weak D call TRBD1 (6 bases). Per the germline V gene, CDR1 is LNHDA and CDR2 is SQIVND (reference sequence). V lost 4 bases, J lost 5 bases, and 12 bases lay in between. The CDR3 runs 14 residues. CDR3: CASSKDSAYQPQHF. In DNA form, the CDR3 reads TGTGCCAGTAGTAAGGACAGCGCATATCAGCCCCAGCATTTT.

In DNA form, the CDR3 reads TGTGCCAGCAGTGAAGGTGGGGTTACGAACACCGGGGAGCTGTTTTTT. As protein: CASSEGGVTNTGELFF. The gene calls are TRBV6-1 and TRBJ2-2; D not certain. The CDR3 loop spans 16 amino acids. Germline V gene sequence: CDR1 MNHNS, CDR2 SASEGT. The V and J ends lost 1 base and 0 bases respectively, with 9 bases between them.

The gene calls are TRBV28 and TRBJ2-7, with 8 bases fitting TRBD2. CDR3 length: 14 residues. After removal of 6 bases from V and 3 bases from J, the junction contained 7 bases not matched to a gene. The V gene's germline CDR1 is MDHEN and CDR2 SYDVKM. This CDR3 reads CASSPERGLYEQYF. The CDR3 DNA is TGTGCCAGCAGCCCCGAGCGGGGGCTCTACGAGCAGTACTTC.

This clone was counted once. The chain has TRBV5-8 and TRBJ2-7, with D perhaps matching TRBD1 (5 bases). CDR1 and CDR2 (germline): SGHTS, YDEGEE. Trimming pared 6 bases from V and 4 bases from J, leaving 11 bases between. This CDR3 is built from 12 residues. The CDR3 DNA reads TGTGCCAGCACGGACAACTATTACGAGCAGTACTTC. Encoded protein: CASTDNYYEQYF.

The V gene is TRBV5-1, the J gene TRBJ2-2; D gene ambiguous. This CDR3 is built from 14 residues. Trimming removed 0 bases from V and 6 bases from J, with 9 bases in between. CDR1 SGHRS and CDR2 YFSETQ come from the germline V gene. The chain's CDR3 is CASSLVLAAGELFF. CDR3 in DNA: TGCGCCAGCAGCTTGGTACTGGCCGCCGGGGAGCTGTTTTTT.

This clone was picked up a small number of times. The V gene is TRBV13, the J gene TRBJ1-6; unclear D gene. The CDR3 consists of 15 residues. Trimming took 8 bases from V and 0 from J, leaving 11 bases between them. Per germline, CDR1 PRHDT and CDR2 FYEKMQ (reference sequence). Here the CDR3 DNA reads TGTGCCAGCCGGTTGAAGGGCTCCTATAATTCACCCCTCCACTTT. Amino acids: CASRLKGSYNSPLHF.

V and J are TRBV19 and TRBJ2-3; 7 bases fit TRBD2. Germline V gene lookup returns CDR1 LNHDA and CDR2 SQIVND (reference sequence). This CDR3 has 14 amino acids. The V segment lost 5 bases and the J segment 0 bases; nucleotides outside the gene matches: 2. CDR3 protein: CASSPTSSTDTQYF. In DNA, the CDR3 is TGTGCCAGTAGTCCGACTAGCAGCACAGATACGCAGTATTTT. Filled out from reference TRBV19 and TRBJ2-3, the complete variable domain reads DGGITQSPKYLFRKEGQNVTLSCEQNLNHDAMYWYRQDPGQGLRLIYYSQIVNDFQKGDIAEGYSVSREKKESFPLTVTSAQKNPTAFYLCASSPTSSTDTQYFGPGTRLTVL.

The V and J genes are TRBV19 and TRBJ2-3, with TRBD1 identical over 8 bases. Trimming at V came to 6 bases and at J to 2 bases, leaving 7 bases not matched to a gene. The CDR3 contains 15 residues. Germline CDR1 is LNHDA and CDR2 is SQIVND (reference sequence). CDR3 sequence reads: CASSSGGTYTDTQYF. The CDR3 nucleotides are TGTGCCAGTAGCTCAGGGGGCACCTACACAGATACGCAGTATTTT. Full variable domain (remainder filled in from reference TRBV19 and TRBJ2-3): DGGITQSPKYLFRKEGQNVTLSCEQNLNHDAMYWYRQDPGQGLRLIYYSQIVNDFQKGDIAEGYSVSREKKESFPLTVTSAQKNPTAFYLCASSSGGTYTDTQYFGPGTRLTVL.

CDR3 in amino acids: CASSPSISGNTIYF. DNA for the CDR3: TGTGCCAGCAGCCCCAGTATCTCTGGAAACACCATATATTTT. The chain has TRBV9 and TRBJ1-3; no clear D gene. CDR3 size: 14 residues. Germline CDR1 reads SGDLS; CDR2 reads YYNGEE. V was trimmed by 4 bases and J by 0 bases, leaving 8 bases between them.

The chain employs TRBV4-2 and TRBJ2-3; TRBD2 aligns across 7 bases. V lost 0 bases, J lost 4 bases, and 10 bases stayed unmatched. CDR3 size: 17 residues. Germline V gene sequence: CDR1 LGHNA, CDR2 YNFKEQ. The CDR3 nucleotides are TGTGCCAGCAGCCAAGATCTTGGGCGGGGGTTCGCAGATACGCAGTATTTT. This translates into CASSQDLGRGFADTQYF.

This clone was detected only once. The rearrangement uses TRBV9 and TRBJ2-1, with TRBD2 as a possible D gene (7 bases). Trimming cost V 3 bases and J 0 bases, with 16 bases left between them. This CDR3 has 17 amino acids. Germline assignment: CDR1 SGDLS and CDR2 YYNGEE. CDR3 region: CASSEGGGFSSYNEQFF. The CDR3 DNA sequence: TGTGCCAGCAGCGAGGGGGGGGGCTTCAGCTCCTACAATGAGCAGTTCTTC. Variable domain in full (rest from reference TRBV9 and TRBJ2-1): DSGVTQTPKHLITATGQRVTLRCSPRSGDLSVYWYQQSLDQGLQFLIQYYNGEERAKGNILERFSAQQFPDLHSELNLSSLELGDSALYFCASSEGGGFSSYNEQFFGPGTRLTVL.

This rearrangement joins TRBV5-4 to TRBJ2-1; maybe TRBD1 (6 bases). This CDR3 contains 15 residues. Germline CDR1 and CDR2: SGHNT and YYREEE (reference sequence). The germline V and J ends were trimmed by 0 bases and 10 bases, with 17 bases remaining between them. CDR3 coding DNA: TGTGCCAGCAGCTTGGCCGGGCAGGGGTTCAGAGAGCAGTTCTTC. Translated, it gives CASSLAGQGFREQFF.

This clone has a handful of counts. This sequence joins TRBV10-3 and TRBJ1-1; 8 bases line up with TRBD1. This CDR3 has 15 residues. The germline gives CDR1 ENHRY, CDR2 SYGVKD. Losses at the gene ends were 4 bases for V and 0 bases for J; bases not matched to a gene: 4. The CDR3 bases are TGTGCCATCAGTGGCCGACAGGGGTTGAACACTGAAGCTTTCTTT. The encoded protein is CAISGRQGLNTEAFF.

This chain links TRBV5-5 with TRBJ2-2; 9 bases fit TRBD2. From germline, CDR1 is SGHKS and CDR2 YYEKEE (reference sequence). This CDR3 comprises 16 residues. Germline trimming cut 3 bases from V and 1 base from J; bases unmatched to any gene: 4. CDR3 sequence reads: CASSSPTSGNTGELFF. The CDR3 DNA is TGTGCCAGCAGCTCCCCGACTAGCGGGAACACCGGGGAGCTGTTTTTT.

This clone showed up just a few times. The chain joins TRBV7-2 to TRBJ1-5; D may be TRBD1 (6 bases). Germline loops: CDR1 SGHTA, CDR2 FQGNSA. Trimming took 3 bases from V and 5 from J, leaving 11 bases between them. The CDR3 spans 14 residues. The CDR3 bases are TGTGCCAGCAGCTTCCAAGGGGGGGATCAGCCCCAGCATTTT. Translation gives CASSFQGGDQPQHF.

The genes are TRBV6-6 and TRBJ2-7, with TRBD2 as a possible D gene (6 bases). V shed 8 bases and J shed 0 bases, with 17 bases lying between them. The length of the CDR3 is 15 residues. From germline, CDR1 is MNHNY and CDR2 SVGAGI (reference sequence). The CDR3 nucleotides read TGTGCCAGCTGCCCATCAGGGACTTACTCCTACGAGCAGTACTTC. Translating gives CASCPSGTYSYEQYF.

The rearrangement links TRBV27 to TRBJ2-3, with TRBD2 identical over 9 bases. The germline V gene has CDR1 MNHEY and CDR2 SMNVEV (reference sequence). V lost 7 bases, J lost 10 bases, and 6 bases stayed unmatched. The CDR3 covers 12 residues. Here the CDR3 DNA reads TGTGCCAGCATGCTAGCGGGATCGGCGCAGTATTTT. Amino acid sequence: CASMLAGSAQYF.

This clone showed up just a few times. The chain carries TRBV4-2 and TRBJ2-7; D call uncertain. Trimming pared 0 bases from V and 2 bases from J, leaving 11 bases between. Germline V gene sequence: CDR1 LGHNA, CDR2 YNFKEQ. This CDR3 spans 15 amino acids. The CDR3 protein is CASSQEVDGTYEQYF. For the CDR3, the DNA is TGTGCCAGCAGCCAAGAGGTCGACGGAACCTACGAGCAGTACTTC.

CDR3 DNA sequence: TGTGCCAGCAGCTTAGTCTCACCGGGCCCCGATAATTCACCCCTCCACTTT. As protein: CASSLVSPGPDNSPLHF. The V and J genes are TRBV7-6 and TRBJ1-6; D ambiguous. Trimming removed 1 base from V and 5 bases from J, with 15 bases in between. CDR1 is SGHVS, CDR2 FNYEAQ, per germline. The CDR3 runs 17 residues.

The CDR3 region is CASGSGRNTGELFF. CDR3 DNA sequence: TGCGCCAGCGGAAGCGGGAGAAACACCGGGGAGCTGTTTTTT. The rearrangement joins TRBV5-1 to TRBJ2-2, with 8 bases lining up with TRBD2. CDR3 length: 14 amino acids. V trimming: 7 bases; J trimming: 2 bases; junction bases outside the gene matches: 4. CDR1 is SGHRS and CDR2 is YFSETQ in the germline V gene.

The table lists this clone with a few counts. The rearrangement joins TRBV2 to TRBJ1-1, with D unclear. Trimming took off 4 bases at V and 6 bases at J, with 15 bases between the two ends. Germline CDR1 is SNHLY and CDR2 is FYNNEI. The CDR3 is 14 amino acids. CDR3 loop: CASSGAGGVPEAFF. The CDR3 DNA reads TGTGCCAGCAGTGGGGCAGGCGGTGTGCCTGAAGCTTTCTTT.